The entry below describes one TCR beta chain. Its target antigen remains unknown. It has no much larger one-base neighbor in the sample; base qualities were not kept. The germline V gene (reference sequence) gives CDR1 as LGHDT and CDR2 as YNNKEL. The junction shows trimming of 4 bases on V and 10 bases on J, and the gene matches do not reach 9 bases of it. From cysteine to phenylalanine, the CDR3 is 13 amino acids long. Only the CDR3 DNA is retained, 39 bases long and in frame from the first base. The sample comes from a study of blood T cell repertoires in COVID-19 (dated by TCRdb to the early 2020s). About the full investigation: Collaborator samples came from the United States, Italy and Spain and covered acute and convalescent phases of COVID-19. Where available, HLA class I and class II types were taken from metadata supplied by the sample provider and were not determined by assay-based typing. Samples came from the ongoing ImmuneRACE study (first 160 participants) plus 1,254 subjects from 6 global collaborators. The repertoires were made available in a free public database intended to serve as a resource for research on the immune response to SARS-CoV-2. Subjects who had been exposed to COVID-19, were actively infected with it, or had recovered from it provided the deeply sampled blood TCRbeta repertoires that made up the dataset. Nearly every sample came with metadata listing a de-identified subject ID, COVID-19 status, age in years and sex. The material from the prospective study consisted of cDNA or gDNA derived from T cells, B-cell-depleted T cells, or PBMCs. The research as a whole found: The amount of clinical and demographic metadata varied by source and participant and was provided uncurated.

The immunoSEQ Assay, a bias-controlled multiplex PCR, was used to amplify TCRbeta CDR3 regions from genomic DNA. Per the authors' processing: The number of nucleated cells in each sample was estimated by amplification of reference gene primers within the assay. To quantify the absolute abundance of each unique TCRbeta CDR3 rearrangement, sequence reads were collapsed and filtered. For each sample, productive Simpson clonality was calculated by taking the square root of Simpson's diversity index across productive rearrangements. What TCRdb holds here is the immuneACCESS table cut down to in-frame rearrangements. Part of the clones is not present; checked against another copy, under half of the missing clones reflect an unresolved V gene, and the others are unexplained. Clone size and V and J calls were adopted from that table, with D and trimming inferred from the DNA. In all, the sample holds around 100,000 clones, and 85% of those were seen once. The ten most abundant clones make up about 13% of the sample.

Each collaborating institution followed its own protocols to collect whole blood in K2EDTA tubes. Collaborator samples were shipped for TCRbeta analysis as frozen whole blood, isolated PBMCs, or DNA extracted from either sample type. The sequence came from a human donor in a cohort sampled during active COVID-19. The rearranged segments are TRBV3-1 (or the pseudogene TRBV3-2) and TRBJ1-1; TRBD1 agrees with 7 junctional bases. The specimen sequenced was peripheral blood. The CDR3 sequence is CASSPSTTGPAFF. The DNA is TGTGCCAGCAGCCCAAGTACGACAGGGCCAGCTTTCTTT.